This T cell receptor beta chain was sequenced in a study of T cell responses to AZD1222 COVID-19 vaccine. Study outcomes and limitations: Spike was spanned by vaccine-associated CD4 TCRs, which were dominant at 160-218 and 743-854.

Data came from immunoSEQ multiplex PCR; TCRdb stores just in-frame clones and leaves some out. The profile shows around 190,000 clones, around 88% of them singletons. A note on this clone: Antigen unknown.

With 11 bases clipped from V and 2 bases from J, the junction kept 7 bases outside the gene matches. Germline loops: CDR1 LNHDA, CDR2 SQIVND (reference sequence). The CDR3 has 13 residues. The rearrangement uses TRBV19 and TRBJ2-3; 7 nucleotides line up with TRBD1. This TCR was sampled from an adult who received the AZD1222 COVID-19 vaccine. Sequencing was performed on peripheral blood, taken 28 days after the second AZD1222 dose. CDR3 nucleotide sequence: TGTGCCGGTCGGGACAGAACCACAGATACGCAGTATTTT. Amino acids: CAGRDRTTDTQYF.